Described below is a single T cell receptor (beta chain) sequence and its context. This entry comes from a study of blood T cell repertoires in COVID-19. As for the study in general: Samples came from the United States, Italy and Spain, spanning acute and convalescent COVID-19. In each case, the material was cDNA or gDNA derived from T cells, B-cell-depleted T cells, or PBMCs.

In the authors' workflow: Reference gene primer amplification yielded estimated nucleated cell counts. Repertoires were generated with immunoSEQ multiplex PCR, while TCRdb's copy carries only in-frame clones and drops some. V, J and clone size are those of that table, while D and trimming were read from the DNA. This table holds 95,000 to 100,000 clones, around 90% found once. The junction had 13 bases not matched to a gene; V was cut back by 4 bases and J by 7 bases. Germline loops: CDR1 SGHRS, CDR2 YFSETQ. There are 16 residues in the CDR3. The chain combines TRBV5-1 with TRBJ2-5; 10 bases fit TRBD1. This sequence was found in a man aged 45-60 years with acute or convalescent COVID-19. The material sequenced was peripheral blood. In DNA, the CDR3 is TGCGCCAGCAGCCCGACGGGACAGGGGCTTCCGGGGACCCAGTACTTC. Its protein is CASSPTGQGLPGTQYF.